Below are 27 T cell receptor beta chains sequenced from a single sample in a study of PD-1 blockade in classical Hodgkin lymphoma (dated by TCRdb to the early 2020s). The meaning of the sample's time point label: newly diagnosed, previously untreated cHL patient sample. Magnetic negative selection with a Miltenyi CD4+ T cell isolation kit was used to purify CD4+ T cells from thawed PBMCs. The library relied on the immunoSEQ multiplex PCR assay. Held by TCRdb, this immuneACCESS table contains in-frame sequences only and omits some clones. Under half of the omission traces to an unresolved V gene where checked; the cause of the rest is unknown. The sample profile shows fewer than 25,000 clones; 90% to 95% of them were found once. The ten largest account for about 0.41% of the sample. Material for sequencing was CD4+ T cells from blood. Receptor source: a human donor with classical Hodgkin lymphoma.

This sequence joins TRBV2 and TRBJ2-5; a possible D gene is TRBD1 (6 bases). The CDR3 is made up of 11 amino acids. Per the germline V gene, CDR1 is SNHLY and CDR2 is FYNNEI. Trimming removed 6 bases at V and 10 bases at J, with 12 bases between. The CDR3 loop reads CASSRQAHQYF. In DNA, the CDR3 is TGTGCCAGCAGCAGACAGGCCCACCAGTACTTC.

This clone was detected once. The chain has TRBV9 and TRBJ2-1; TRBD1 agrees at 7 bases. This CDR3 contains 15 residues. The junction had 8 bases not matched to a gene; V was cut back by 3 bases and J by 5 bases. Looked up from germline, CDR1 is SGDLS and CDR2 is YYNGEE. The CDR3 spells CASSEGAWANNEQFF. In nucleotides, the CDR3 is TGTGCCAGCAGCGAGGGGGCATGGGCTAACAATGAGCAGTTCTTC.

The V and J genes are TRBV6-6 and TRBJ1-5, with D maybe TRBD1 (5 bases). Germline CDR1 reads MNHNY; CDR2 reads SVGAGI (reference sequence). V lost 6 bases and J 0 bases, leaving 12 bases between the germline ends. This CDR3 is built from 15 residues. As DNA, the CDR3 is TGTGCCAGCAGCTGGGACGGATATAGCAATCAGCCCCAGCATTTT. Translation: CASSWDGYSNQPQHF.

The chain links TRBV6-5 to TRBJ1-3, with a weak D call TRBD1 (5 bases). The germline V gene encodes CDR1 MNHEY and CDR2 SVGAGI. The V gene lost 0 bases and the J gene lost 7 bases, with 10 bases spanning the gap. The CDR3 has 14 residues. CDR3 protein: CASSYSMAGNTIYF. Here the CDR3 DNA reads TGTGCCAGCAGTTACTCCATGGCAGGGAACACCATATATTTT.

V is TRBV25-1 and J is TRBJ1-2; 11 bases agree with TRBD1. The CDR3 has 16 amino acids. CDR1 MGHDK and CDR2 SYGVNS come from the germline V gene. The junction had 11 bases not matched to a gene; V was cut back by 3 bases and J by 8 bases. DNA for the CDR3: TGTGCCAGCAGTGATCCTCCCGGGACAGGGGGAGTGGGCTACACCTTC. As protein: CASSDPPGTGGVGYTF.

Only a few counts were recorded for this clone. The V gene is TRBV7-9, the J gene TRBJ1-5; D is perhaps TRBD1 (5 bases). Trimming took off 9 bases at V and 7 bases at J, with 13 bases between the two ends. The germline V gene encodes CDR1 SEHNR and CDR2 FQNEAQ (reference sequence). The CDR3 consists of 12 residues. The CDR3 coding sequence is TGTGCCAGACGGGACTTCAAACAGCCCCAGCATTTT. Residues: CARRDFKQPQHF.

V and J are TRBV7-8 and TRBJ1-2, with 11 nucleotides matching TRBD1. CDR1 SGHVS and CDR2 FQNEAQ come from the germline V gene. The CDR3 runs 15 residues. V trimming: 5 bases; J trimming: 7 bases; junction bases outside the gene matches: 9. The CDR3: CASSERTGGARGYTF. The CDR3 bases are TGTGCCAGCAGCGAGAGGACAGGGGGCGCGCGTGGCTACACCTTC.

The J gene is TRBJ2-7, the V gene TRBV5-1; 7 bases fit TRBD2. Germline V gene data show CDR1 as SGHRS and CDR2 as YFSETQ. V shed 0 bases, J shed 2 bases, and the junction held 2 bases outside the gene matches. There are 14 residues in the CDR3. For the CDR3, the DNA is TGCGCCAGCAGCTTGGTGGGAGGGCCCTACGAGCAGTACTTC. This translates into CASSLVGGPYEQYF.

The chain employs TRBV25-1 and TRBJ2-5; 10 bases fit TRBD2. The ends lost 3 bases at V and 5 bases at J; junction bases unmatched: 3. The CDR3 totals 14 residues. Germline V gene sequence: CDR1 MGHDK, CDR2 SYGVNS. CDR3 bases: TGTGCCAGCAGTGATACTAGCGGGATGGAGACCCAGTACTTC. As protein: CASSDTSGMETQYF.

V is TRBV5-1 and J is TRBJ1-1, with a possible D match to TRBD1 (6 bases). This CDR3 comprises 17 residues. The V gene lost 0 bases and the J gene lost 1 base, with 16 bases spanning the gap. CDR1 SGHRS and CDR2 YFSETQ come from the germline V gene. The chain's CDR3 is CASSLGPIPGANTEAFF. DNA of the CDR3: TGCGCCAGCAGCTTGGGCCCTATTCCGGGGGCGAACACTGAAGCTTTCTTT.

The genes are TRBV20-1 and TRBJ1-1; D not certain. The ends were cut back, 0 bases at V and 3 bases at J, with 2 bases in the middle. This CDR3 is 11 amino acids long. Germline V gene sequence: CDR1 DFQATT, CDR2 SNEGSKA (reference sequence). CDR3 in DNA: TGCAGTGCTAGAGACCACACTGAAGCTTTCTTT. Protein product: CSARDHTEAFF.

DNA of the CDR3: TGCGCCAGCAGCTTGGAGGGCAGGGGGGGTGGCTACACCTTC. This gives the protein CASSLEGRGGGYTF. The chain combines TRBV5-1 with TRBJ1-2; 7 nucleotides match TRBD1. Per the germline V gene, CDR1 is SGHRS and CDR2 is YFSETQ. With 0 bases clipped from V and 7 bases from J, the junction kept 6 bases outside the gene matches. The CDR3 has 14 residues.

The rearrangement links TRBV4-2 to TRBJ2-1; 11 positions agree with TRBD2. Germline V gives CDR1 LGHNA, CDR2 YNFKEQ. The V segment lost 4 bases and the J segment 5 bases; nucleotides outside the gene matches: 7. The CDR3 spans 16 residues. The CDR3 nucleotides are TGTGCCAGCAGCCGGGAGGGACTAGCGGATAACAATGAGCAGTTCTTC. Its protein is CASSREGLADNNEQFF.

The chain recombines TRBV13 with TRBJ2-1; no clear D. V was pared by 5 bases and J by 1 base, with 9 bases between. This CDR3 is built from 14 residues. Germline CDR1 and CDR2: PRHDT and FYEKMQ (reference sequence). DNA of the CDR3: TGTGCCAGCAGCCCCCGGCGGTCCTACAATGAGCAGTTCTTC. This sequence encodes CASSPRRSYNEQFF.

The genes are TRBV6-6 and TRBJ2-7; 9 positions match TRBD1. The CDR3 sequence is 15 residues long. From germline, CDR1 is MNHNY and CDR2 SVGAGI (reference sequence). J was trimmed by 5 bases and V by 5 bases; bases with no gene match: 10. The CDR3 protein is CASSKPDRGFDEQYF. The CDR3 region has the DNA TGTGCCAGCAGTAAACCCGACAGGGGGTTCGACGAGCAGTACTTC.

The CDR3 loop reads CASSRTVSNTEAFF. Here the CDR3 DNA reads TGTGCCAGCAGCCGGACAGTTTCGAACACTGAAGCTTTCTTT. The chain links TRBV5-6 to TRBJ1-1; weak D call: TRBD1 (6 bases). The V end was cut by 4 bases, the J end by 1 base, with 11 bases between. This CDR3 contains 14 residues. Germline V CDR1 and CDR2: SGHDT, YYEEEE.

The chain uses TRBV5-4 and TRBJ2-3, with D possibly matching TRBD1 (6 bases). Trimming took 4 bases from V and 4 from J, leaving 10 bases between them. The CDR3 is made up of 13 amino acids. Germline-derived CDR1 and CDR2 are SGHNT and YYREEE (reference sequence). CDR3 sequence reads: CASSLTGSDTQYF. In nucleotides, the CDR3 is TGTGCCAGCAGCCTAACAGGGTCAGATACGCAGTATTTT.

V and J are TRBV21-1 and TRBJ1-5. TRBV21-1 is a recognized pseudogene. This CDR3 contains 14 residues. This CDR3 is CASSKWERNQPQHF. The CDR3, as DNA: TGTGCCAGCAGCAAATGGGAACGCAATCAGCCCCAGCATTTT.

The chain recombines TRBV5-1 with TRBJ2-7; the match to TRBD2 covers 10 bases. After removal of 0 bases from V and 5 bases from J, the junction contained 5 bases not matched to a gene. Germline V gene lookup returns CDR1 SGHRS and CDR2 YFSETQ. The CDR3 is 15 amino acids. This chain's CDR3 is CASSLEASGGNEQYF. The CDR3 DNA sequence: TGCGCCAGCAGCTTGGAAGCTAGCGGGGGAAACGAGCAGTACTTC.

This chain links TRBV27 with TRBJ2-7; 9 bases map to TRBD2. Germline V gene sequence: CDR1 MNHEY, CDR2 SMNVEV (reference sequence). The J segment lost 1 base and the V segment lost 2 bases, leaving 9 bases of the junction unmatched. The CDR3 contains 17 residues. The CDR3 here is CASSLLGTSWNSYEQYF. Here the CDR3 DNA reads TGTGCCAGCAGTTTACTTGGGACTAGCTGGAATTCCTACGAGCAGTACTTC.

The chain has TRBV29-1 and TRBJ1-1; tentatively, D is TRBD1 (6 bases). Germline V gene lookup returns CDR1 SQVTM and CDR2 ANQGSEA. This CDR3 is built from 11 residues. V was clipped by 2 bases and J by 11 bases, with 12 bases between them. The CDR3 sequence: CSVETGHRAFF. Here the CDR3 DNA reads TGCAGCGTTGAAACGGGACATAGGGCTTTCTTT.

The rearrangement joins TRBV30 to TRBJ1-2, with D unclear. CDR3 length: 13 residues. V shed 1 base and J shed 3 bases, with 9 bases lying between them. Germline V lookup: CDR1 GTSNPN, CDR2 SVGIG (reference sequence). The chain's CDR3 is CAWSGLIHYGYTF. The CDR3 DNA follows: TGTGCCTGGAGTGGTCTGATCCACTATGGCTACACCTTC. The full variable domain, rest sourced from reference TRBV30 and TRBJ1-2, is SQTIHQWPATLVQPVGSPLSLECTVEGTSNPNLYWYRQAAGRGLQLLFYSVGIGQISSEVPQNLSASRPQDRQFILSSKKLLLSDSGFYLCAWSGLIHYGYTFGSGTRLTVV.

The rearrangement joins TRBV27 to TRBJ2-2; 11 bases match TRBD1. The CDR3 sequence is 16 residues long. The germline V gene encodes CDR1 MNHEY and CDR2 SMNVEV (reference sequence). Trimming at V came to 3 bases and at J to 4 bases, leaving 4 bases not matched to a gene. The CDR3, as DNA: TGTGCCAGCAGTTTCCGGGACAGGGGGTTCACCGGGGAGCTGTTTTTT. This encodes CASSFRDRGFTGELFF.

The chain is built from TRBV2 and TRBJ2-2; D gene uncertain. The CDR3 has 14 amino acids. The V and J ends lost 8 bases and 2 bases respectively, with 12 bases between them. Germline loops: CDR1 SNHLY, CDR2 FYNNEI. This CDR3 is CASSPRGNTGELFF. CDR3 nucleotide sequence: TGTGCCAGCTCCCCCCGAGGTAACACCGGGGAGCTGTTTTTT.

For the CDR3, the DNA is TGTGCCATCAGCGCAGGGGCTGGAAACACCATATATTTT. Amino acid sequence: CAISAGAGNTIYF. The chain joins TRBV10-3 to TRBJ1-3; perhaps TRBD1 as D (6 bases). The CDR3 is 13 residues long. V dropped 6 bases and J dropped 2 bases, with 8 bases sitting between them. In germline, CDR1 is ENHRY, CDR2 SYGVKD.

The chain couples TRBV2 to TRBJ2-1, with a possible D match to TRBD2 (5 bases). V lost 2 bases, J lost 6 bases, and 8 bases lay in between. The CDR3 contains 13 residues. Looked up from germline, CDR1 is SNHLY and CDR2 is FYNNEI. Written as DNA, the CDR3 is TGTGCCAGCAGTGAAATAACTAGCAATGAGCAGTTCTTC. Translation gives CASSEITSNEQFF.

The chain is built from TRBV5-1 and TRBJ2-3; D may be TRBD1 (7 bases). The CDR3 has 16 residues. V gave up 0 bases and J gave up 6 bases, with 17 bases separating them. CDR1 SGHRS and CDR2 YFSETQ come from the germline V gene. The CDR3 sequence is CASSLEPSEGADTQYF. CDR3 DNA sequence: TGCGCCAGCAGCTTGGAACCTAGCGAGGGGGCCGATACGCAGTATTTT.